These 18 T cell receptor beta chains came from one sample sequenced in a study of blood T cell repertoires in COVID-19. Produced via immunoSEQ multiplex PCR; TCRdb's table is partial and in-frame only. The sample consists of about 220,000 clones, around four fifths of them appearing once. Material for sequencing was peripheral blood. All receptors derive from an older woman who had recovered from COVID-19.

The table lists this clone with a count of one. This chain's CDR3 is CASSLQGYSTDTQYF. As DNA, the CDR3 is TGTGCCAGCAGCTTACAGGGGTACAGCACAGATACGCAGTATTTT. The chain couples TRBV11-3 to TRBJ2-3; possibly TRBD1 for D (6 bases). CDR1 and CDR2 (germline): SGHNT, YENEEA. Trimming removed 2 bases from V and 0 bases from J, with 9 bases in between. There are 15 residues in the CDR3.

The chain joins TRBV27 to TRBJ2-7; 7 positions match TRBD2. Germline CDR1 MNHEY, CDR2 SMNVEV (reference sequence). V lost 0 bases and J lost 2; bases outside the gene matches: 7. CDR3 length: 16 residues. DNA for the CDR3: TGTGCCAGCAGTTTATCCGGCCCTAGCGGTCCCTACGAGCAGTACTTC. Translated: CASSLSGPSGPYEQYF.

The chain uses TRBV28 and TRBJ1-3, with D unresolved. The CDR3 sequence is 15 residues long. Per germline, CDR1 MDHEN and CDR2 SYDVKM. V lost 2 bases, J lost 0 bases, and 8 bases lay in between. The CDR3 reads CASSLILSSGNTIYF. DNA for the CDR3: TGTGCCAGCAGTTTAATCCTAAGCTCTGGAAACACCATATATTTT.

The chain has TRBV7-9 and TRBJ2-7; weak D call: TRBD1 (5 bases). Germline CDR1 and CDR2: SEHNR and FQNEAQ (reference sequence). The length of the CDR3 is 14 residues. The V gene lost 1 base and the J gene lost 5 bases, with 12 bases spanning the gap. CDR3 DNA sequence: TGTGCCAGCAGCTTAGTAACCCAGGGTAACGAGCAGTACTTC. Translating it yields CASSLVTQGNEQYF.

This clone was picked up one time. V and J are TRBV11-2 and TRBJ2-7; D is undetermined. The CDR3 totals 14 residues. Germline V gene sequence: CDR1 SGHAT, CDR2 FQNNGV. Trimming took 1 base from V and 5 from J, leaving 12 bases between them. Here the CDR3 DNA reads TGTGCCAGCAGCTTAGCCTACTCGAACCACGAGCAGTACTTC. It specifies CASSLAYSNHEQYF.

The genes are TRBV6-6 and TRBJ1-2, with 7 bases fitting TRBD1. The J segment lost 8 bases and the V segment lost 5 bases, leaving 11 bases of the junction unmatched. The CDR3 is 14 residues long. Germline-derived CDR1 and CDR2 are MNHNY and SVGAGI (reference sequence). CDR3 DNA sequence: TGTGCCAGCAGTGTCCGGGACAGATCAATCGGCTACACCTTC. It yields the protein CASSVRDRSIGYTF.

The CDR3 spells CASSLEFSYGYTF. The CDR3 nucleotides read TGTGCCAGCAGCTTAGAATTTAGCTATGGCTACACCTTC. The chain is built from TRBV7-9 and TRBJ1-2, with D hard to call. Trimming shortened V by 1 base and J by 4 bases, and 7 bases separated the two germline ends. The germline V gene has CDR1 SEHNR and CDR2 FQNEAQ (reference sequence). This CDR3 region has 13 residues. The full variable domain, in which reference TRBV7-9 and TRBJ1-2 provide the parts outside the CDR3, is DTGVSQNPRHKITKRGQNVTFRCDPISEHNRLYWYRQTLGQGPEFLTYFQNEAQLEKSRLLSDRFSAERPKGSFSTLEIQRTEQGDSAMYLCASSLEFSYGYTFGSGTRLTVV.

This chain connects TRBV11-2 to TRBJ2-3; possible D gene TRBD2, 5 bases. Germline V gene data show CDR1 as SGHAT and CDR2 as FQNNGV. V was pared by 5 bases and J by 0 bases, with 12 bases between. The CDR3 is 15 residues long. The CDR3 loop reads CASSQLVTSTDTQYF. CDR3 coding DNA: TGTGCCAGCAGCCAACTAGTTACTAGCACAGATACGCAGTATTTT.

The J gene is TRBJ2-1, the V gene TRBV7-2; 7 bases map to TRBD2. V lost 1 base to trimming and J lost 7 bases; unmatched junction nucleotides: 1. The CDR3 sequence is 13 residues long. CDR1 and CDR2 from the germline V gene are SGHTA and FQGNSA. The CDR3 loop reads CASSLVGGNEQFF. CDR3 sequence (DNA): TGTGCCAGCAGCTTAGTCGGGGGGAATGAGCAGTTCTTC.

The rearrangement uses TRBV4-2 and TRBJ2-7; TRBD2 matches at 10 bases. There are 18 residues in the CDR3. Germline V gene lookup returns CDR1 LGHNA and CDR2 YNFKEQ. V lost 4 bases and J lost 3; bases outside the gene matches: 15. The CDR3 sequence is CASSRGAGASGGIYEQYF. The CDR3 bases are TGTGCCAGCAGCCGGGGGGCTGGGGCTAGCGGGGGTATCTACGAGCAGTACTTC.

This sequence joins TRBV5-4 and TRBJ2-7; 10 bases line up with TRBD1. The CDR3 covers 15 residues. After removal of 0 bases from V and 7 bases from J, the junction contained 7 bases not matched to a gene. Looked up from germline, CDR1 is SGHNT and CDR2 is YYREEE (reference sequence). For the CDR3, the DNA is TGTGCCAGCAGCTTGGCCGGGACAGGGGTTAGGGAGCAGTACTTC. Translated, it gives CASSLAGTGVREQYF.

The chain joins TRBV5-1 to TRBJ2-5, with a weak D call TRBD1 (6 bases). This CDR3 spans 14 amino acids. Looked up from germline, CDR1 is SGHRS and CDR2 is YFSETQ. Trimming stripped 1 base from V and 5 bases from J, with 12 bases between. Here the CDR3 reads CASSLKGVGETQYF. The CDR3, as DNA: TGCGCCAGCAGCTTGAAGGGGGTGGGTGAGACCCAGTACTTC.

This chain links TRBV20-1 with TRBJ1-1, with a possible D match to TRBD1 (5 bases). CDR3 length: 11 amino acids. Germline CDR1 and CDR2: DFQATT and SNEGSKA (reference sequence). The CDR3 loop reads CGGGGNTEAFF. CDR3 in DNA: TGCGGGGGGGGAGGGAACACTGAAGCTTTCTTT.

This clone was recorded only once. The CDR3 is CASSVGPGTSGGQETQYF. The CDR3 nucleotides read TGTGCCAGCAGCGTAGGCCCGGGGACTAGCGGGGGACAGGAGACCCAGTACTTC. The rearrangement joins TRBV9 to TRBJ2-5, with 14 positions matching TRBD2. Germline V gene sequence: CDR1 SGDLS, CDR2 YYNGEE. The V segment lost 0 bases and the J segment 5 bases; nucleotides outside the gene matches: 9. This CDR3 is built from 18 residues. Looking up the rest from reference TRBV9 and TRBJ2-5 gives the full variable domain: DSGVTQTPKHLITATGQRVTLRCSPRSGDLSVYWYQQSLDQGLQFLIQYYNGEERAKGNILERFSAQQFPDLHSELNLSSLELGDSALYFCASSVGPGTSGGQETQYFGPGTRLLVL.

The chain links TRBV21-1 to TRBJ1-5. TRBV21-1 is a recognized pseudogene. CDR3 length equals 14 residues. CDR3 coding DNA: TGTGCCAGCAAAGAGGGACGGGGAGGTCAGCCCCAGCATTTT. This translates into CASKEGRGGQPQHF.

The chain uses TRBV5-1 and TRBJ1-1, with D possibly being TRBD1 (6 bases). Germline values: CDR1 SGHRS, CDR2 YFSETQ. This CDR3 has 15 residues. V lost 4 bases to trimming and J lost 3 bases, with 16 bases between them. CDR3 in DNA: TGCGCCAGCAGCCGTTTCACAGGGAGGGACACTGAAGCTTTCTTT. Amino acid sequence: CASSRFTGRDTEAFF.

The chain has TRBV6-2 or TRBV6-3 and TRBJ2-3, with TRBD1 matching 8 bases. V was clipped by 4 bases and J by 1 base; unmatched bases: 4. CDR1 is MNHEY, CDR2 SVGEGT, per germline. The CDR3 extends over 15 amino acids. DNA for the CDR3: TGTGCCAGCAGTTTTAGACAGGGGCGCACAGATACGCAGTATTTT. Its protein is CASSFRQGRTDTQYF.

The rearrangement links TRBV18 to TRBJ2-1; the D gene is possibly TRBD1 (6 bases). V was pared by 3 bases and J by 9 bases, with 15 bases between. CDR1 and CDR2 (germline): KGHSH, LQKENI. The CDR3 contains 14 residues. This chain's CDR3 is CASSPRTVQGEQFF. The CDR3 coding sequence is TGTGCCAGCTCACCCAGGACAGTTCAAGGTGAGCAGTTCTTC.